There are many counts of the clone carrying this TCR beta chain. Its antigen is as yet unknown. Time point described: patch test 2, 6 weeks after DPC sensitization. Noted treatment: therapeutic diphenylcyclopropenone sensitization with weekly scalp DPC. Individual cDNA molecules had unique molecular identifiers attached to them by the library. One entry per CDR3 protein, called by TCRdb with MiXCR from the RACE reads. The repertoire holds some 350,000 distinct CDR3 sequences, around 6% seen once, with under 7% in the top ten. This CDR3 spans 15 amino acids. Germline CDR1 is DFQATT and CDR2 is SNEGSKA (reference sequence). V was cut by 6 bases and J by 1 base, with 16 bases left in between. This sample stems from a study of human T cells and chemical hapten exposure. Findings and caveats of the study: Expanded TCRs created a significantly greater count of big CDR3 similarity clusters than controls did.

The sequence was obtained from a woman in her late teens or twenties with alopecia areata. Some clones in this sample may be carry-over from other donors' samples. Sample: whole blood, taken in connection with sensitization to the hapten diphenylcyclopropenone (DPC). The chain links TRBV20-1 to TRBJ1-5; possibly TRBD1 for D (6 bases). CDR3 region: CSATDRGASNQPQHF. The CDR3 region has the DNA TGCAGTGCAACCGATCGGGGGGCGAGCAATCAGCCCCAGCATTTT.